This T cell receptor (beta chain) was sequenced in a study of PD-L1 blockade in urothelial cancer (dated by TCRdb to 2017 to 2019). The study in broad terms: Every patient began therapy in about 2014 and was given atezolizumab 1,200 mg intravenously every 3 weeks. Progression-free survival longer than 6 months counted as durable clinical benefit, and TCR features were additionally tested against both progression-free and overall survival. An ECOG performance status of 0 or 1 was recorded for the patients, and 0 to 3 prior chemotherapy regimens had been received by the patients. A median of about 1,300 T cells and 1,000 or so unique TCRs was obtained from tumor samples, and a median clonality of about 0.096 and a median T cell proportion of roughly 0.1 were observed. About 90% of the roughly 30 patients were males with bladder-origin urothelial cancer, and about 65% of the 29 reported a prior smoking history. In the same patients, pretreatment tumors underwent whole exome sequencing and RNA sequencing in addition to TCR sequencing. Pretreatment tumor samples and matched peripheral blood, collected serially before and after atezolizumab treatment, underwent TCR sequencing. An exploratory multi-omic analysis was conducted of the somatic, immune and clinical correlates of response to PD-L1 blockade with atezolizumab in urothelial cancer. Pretreatment blood TCR-seq was available for about 27 patients, at least one posttreatment blood collection was obtained for about 24 patients, and tumor TCR-seq was available for about 24 patients. Under 10 patients reached durable clinical benefit, while some 21 patients did not. Five patients were excluded from tumor TCR analyses because tumors from two patients failed quality control and three patients had no tumor available.

On this clone: Its antigen specificity is not known. The sample holds no much larger clone one base away, and base qualities are not on file.

To estimate absolute template abundance from read counts, synthetic TCR analog templates were spiked into each PCR. In FFPE tumors, housekeeping genes were amplified and quantified as a way to estimate usable DNA and compute T cell fraction. Using the immunoSEQ assay, TCRbeta CDR3 regions were amplified from genomic DNA with bias-controlled V and J gene primers. Sequencing of rearranged TCRbeta segments was done at approximately 20X coverage. In the source study's methods: Sequencing errors were corrected by clustering and CDR3s were annotated against IMGT to assign V, D and J genes. Downstream analyses used only productive TCRbeta rearrangements and left out out-of-frame or stop-codon sequences. Clonality was computed as one minus Shannon entropy normalized by the log of the number of unique productive sequences. Clones differing between time points or between blood and tumor were identified by Fisher's exact test with Benjamini-Hochberg correction at adjusted p below 0.01. TCRdb provides this immuneACCESS table in a form limited to in-frame rearrangements. Some clones are lacking; in checked studies, under half of them reflect an unresolved V gene, and why the rest are absent is not known. V and J calls and clone size follow that table, whereas D and trimming were derived from the DNA. Recorded for this sample are around 1,800 clones; 33% of them occurred a single time. The ten most abundant clones make up 30% to 40% of the sample.

Inclusive of the bounding cysteine and phenylalanine, the CDR3 is 12 residues long. Only the CDR3 DNA stays, 36 bases, in frame from base 1. CDR1 and CDR2 were assigned from the germline V gene as MNHGY and SAAAGT. Germline trimming amounts to 9 bases on V and 4 bases on J, with 5 as the count of junction bases outside the gene matches. The intended sense of this specimen's time point label: pretreatment tumor sample. The cohort comprised nearly 30 patients with locally advanced or metastatic urothelial carcinoma treated at Memorial Sloan Kettering on a trial protocol. All tumor tissue used for sequencing was obtained prior to atezolizumab dosing. The Qiagen DNeasy Blood extraction kit was used to purify genomic DNA from total PBMCs and tumor samples. Overall study results and their limits: The tumor samples were FFPE and were not collected immediately before treatment, and because only one sample per patient was used, heterogeneity may have been missed. Because of the small sample size (n ≈ 29) and the many exploratory analyses performed, the results are intended to be regarded as hypothesis-generating. Greater expansion of tumor-associated TCR clones in peripheral blood 3 weeks after the start of treatment was observed in patients with durable benefit (n of about 20, p = 0.022). The proportion of tumor-infiltrating T lymphocytes was higher in patients with durable benefit (n ≈ 24, Mann-Whitney p = 0.047).

The source material was tumor tissue, sampled before atezolizumab (anti-PD-L1) treatment. The origin of this receptor is a man in his 60s with urothelial cancer. The rearrangement combines TRBV6-8 with TRBJ1-1, and TRBD1 matches 7 of the central bases. This receptor has the CDR3 CASDRVGTEAFF. DNA sequence: TGTGCCAGTGACAGGGTGGGCACTGAAGCTTTCTTT.